This passage covers 11 T cell receptor beta chains from one sample sequenced in a study of beta chain features in type 1 diabetes. The whole isolated RNA underwent reverse transcription, so sequencing captured expressed TCRB transcripts. Data came from immunoSEQ multiplex PCR; TCRdb stores just in-frame clones and leaves some out. The sample includes fewer than 900,000 clones, roughly a sixth seen only once; the top ten take 0.023%. Input material: naive CD4+ T cells from blood. The receptor set was obtained from a woman under 30 in good health.

The chain has TRBV11-2 and TRBJ2-7; D remains ambiguous. Germline values: CDR1 SGHAT, CDR2 FQNNGV. V dropped 1 base and J dropped 2 bases, with 9 bases sitting between them. The CDR3 is 14 residues long. CDR3 sequence reads: CASSLGGRTYEQYF. The CDR3, as DNA: TGTGCCAGCAGCTTAGGTGGCAGGACCTACGAGCAGTACTTC.

This clone was recorded a few times. Other DNA variants within this sample encode the same CDR3. The chain couples TRBV7-2 to TRBJ2-7, with 9 positions matching TRBD1. The CDR3 is made up of 14 amino acids. J was trimmed by 4 bases and V by 5 bases; bases with no gene match: 6. Looked up from germline, CDR1 is SGHTA and CDR2 is FQGNSA. The CDR3 DNA is TGTGCCAGCAGCAACCGACAGGGGGGATACGAGCAGTACTTC. Protein: CASSNRQGGYEQYF.

The chain joins TRBV18 to TRBJ2-2; D is unresolved. This CDR3 contains 15 residues. Germline loops: CDR1 KGHSH, CDR2 LQKENI. Trimming stripped 1 base from V and 5 bases from J, with 11 bases between. For the CDR3, the DNA is TGTGCCAGCTCACCACTCAATCAGAAGACCGGGGAGCTGTTTTTT. Amino acids: CASSPLNQKTGELFF.

J is TRBJ2-7 and V is TRBV11-2, with D possibly matching TRBD1 (6 bases). Germline V gene sequence: CDR1 SGHAT, CDR2 FQNNGV. The V gene lost 3 bases and the J gene lost 7 bases, with 13 bases spanning the gap. The CDR3 is 13 amino acids. The CDR3 region is CASSFQGLEEQYF. In DNA, the CDR3 is TGTGCCAGCAGCTTTCAGGGGTTGGAAGAGCAGTACTTC.

This clone was seen more than once but under ten times. The chain is built from TRBV5-1 and TRBJ2-1, with a possible D match to TRBD2 (5 bases). The V end was cut by 0 bases, the J end by 9 bases, with 16 bases between. The CDR3 is 15 amino acids. Germline values: CDR1 SGHRS, CDR2 YFSETQ. The CDR3 reads CASSLVGGSSGEQFF. CDR3 bases: TGCGCCAGCAGCTTGGTAGGTGGGAGTTCAGGTGAGCAGTTCTTC.

The table lists this clone with a few counts. V and J are TRBV5-4 and TRBJ2-2, with 8 bases identical to TRBD2. Germline V gives CDR1 SGHNT, CDR2 YYREEE (reference sequence). J was trimmed by 7 bases and V by 3 bases; bases with no gene match: 5. This CDR3 comprises 14 residues. CDR3 sequence (DNA): TGTGCCAGCAGCTCGGGACTAGATGGCGGGGAGCTGTTTTTT. Protein sequence: CASSSGLDGGELFF.

The V and J genes are TRBV2 and TRBJ2-3, with 8 bases fitting TRBD2. The CDR3 runs 15 residues. Germline CDR1 SNHLY, CDR2 FYNNEI. The V segment lost 3 bases and the J segment 4 bases; nucleotides outside the gene matches: 6. The chain's CDR3 is CASSEAGLGADTQYF. The DNA of the CDR3 is TGTGCCAGCAGTGAGGCGGGACTAGGGGCAGATACGCAGTATTTT.

A few counts support this clone. The V and J genes are TRBV7-8 and TRBJ2-3; D might be TRBD2 (6 bases). The CDR3 spans 14 residues. Trimming shortened V by 3 bases and J by 2 bases, and 9 bases separated the two germline ends. The V gene's germline CDR1 is SGHVS and CDR2 FQNEAQ. The CDR3 sequence is CASSLGLVTDTQYF. The CDR3 DNA reads as TGTGCCAGCAGCTTGGGACTGGTCACAGATACGCAGTATTTT.

V usage is TRBV7-2 and J usage is TRBJ2-1; the D gene is possibly TRBD2 (5 bases). This CDR3 has 15 amino acids. Germline V lookup: CDR1 SGHTA, CDR2 FQGNSA. Trimming cost V 0 bases and J 4 bases, with 10 bases left between them. This CDR3 is CASSLAGAQYNEQFF. Written as DNA, the CDR3 is TGTGCCAGCAGCTTAGCGGGAGCCCAATACAATGAGCAGTTCTTC.

The genes are TRBV15 and TRBJ2-2; maybe TRBD1 (5 bases). Trimming pared 1 base from V and 2 bases from J, leaving 14 bases between. CDR3 length: 17 amino acids. Germline V gene sequence: CDR1 LNHNV, CDR2 YYDKDF (reference sequence). This CDR3 reads CATSRGILRGNTGELFF. CDR3 nucleotide sequence: TGTGCCACCAGCAGAGGGATATTAAGGGGAAACACCGGGGAGCTGTTTTTT.

V gene TRBV28 combines with J gene TRBJ2-1; 9 bases are shared with TRBD1. Germline V gene sequence: CDR1 MDHEN, CDR2 SYDVKM. CDR3 length: 16 residues. The J segment lost 4 bases and the V segment lost 5 bases, leaving 9 bases of the junction unmatched. The CDR3 here is CASSLLDRGGYNEQFF. CDR3 bases: TGTGCCAGCAGTCTCCTGGACAGGGGAGGGTACAATGAGCAGTTCTTC. Together with reference TRBV28 and TRBJ2-1, the CDR3 gives the full variable domain: DVKVTQSSRYLVKRTGEKVFLECVQDMDHENMFWYRQDPGLGLRLIYFSYDVKMKEKGDIPEGYSVSREKKERFSLILESASTNQTSMYLCASSLLDRGGYNEQFFGPGTRLTVL.